This entry is about one T cell receptor (beta chain). CDR1 and CDR2 (germline): MGHDK, SYGVNS. Between the trimmed V and J ends, which lost 7 bases and 2 bases, there was a span of 32 bases. The CDR3 has 20 amino acids. This specimen belongs to a study of CD8 T cells in Susac syndrome. RNA, at about 0.45 to 1 ug, was reverse transcribed with random hexamers. Using its own MiXCR run on the immunoSEQ multiplex PCR reads, TCRdb lists one record per CDR3 protein. This repertoire shows about 150,000 distinct CDR3 sequences, under 97% found once; its top ten account for 0.075% to 0.09%. Isolation of CD8+ and CD4+ T cells was performed negatively, whereas enrichment of TEMRA cells was done by FACS.

Material: CD4+ T cells from PBMCs. This chain joins TRBV25-1 and TRBJ1-2, with a tentative D call TRBD1 (6 bases). This clonotype originated in a human donor with Susac syndrome. CDR3: CASKKAGAFESPQGNYGYTF. In nucleotides, the CDR3 is TGTGCCAGCAAGAAAGCAGGGGCCTTTGAATCGCCTCAGGGAAACTATGGCTACACCTTC.